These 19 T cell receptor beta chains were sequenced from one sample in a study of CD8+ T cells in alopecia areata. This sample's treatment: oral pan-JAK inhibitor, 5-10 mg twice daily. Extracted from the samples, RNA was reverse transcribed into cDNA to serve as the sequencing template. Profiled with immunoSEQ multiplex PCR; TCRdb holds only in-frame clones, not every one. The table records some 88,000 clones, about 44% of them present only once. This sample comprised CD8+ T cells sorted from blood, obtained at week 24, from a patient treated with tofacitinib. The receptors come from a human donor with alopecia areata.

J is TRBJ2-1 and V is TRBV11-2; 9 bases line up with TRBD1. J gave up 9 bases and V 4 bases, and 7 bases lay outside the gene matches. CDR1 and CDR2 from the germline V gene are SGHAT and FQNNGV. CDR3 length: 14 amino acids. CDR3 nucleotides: TGTGCCAGCAGCTGGGGACAGGGATTGCCTGAGCAGTTCTTC. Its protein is CASSWGQGLPEQFF. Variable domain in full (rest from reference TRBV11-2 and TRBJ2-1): EAGVAQSPRYKIIEKRQSVAFWCNPISGHATLYWYQQILGQGPKLLIQFQNNGVVDDSQLPKDRFSAERLKGVDSTLKIQPAKLEDSAVYLCASSWGQGLPEQFFGPGTRLTVL.

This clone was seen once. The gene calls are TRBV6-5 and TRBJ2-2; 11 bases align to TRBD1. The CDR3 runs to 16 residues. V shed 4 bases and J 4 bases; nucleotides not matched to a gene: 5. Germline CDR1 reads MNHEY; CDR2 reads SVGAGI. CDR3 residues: CASSFGTGGITGELFF. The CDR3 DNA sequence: TGTGCCAGCAGTTTCGGGACAGGGGGAATCACCGGGGAGCTGTTTTTT.

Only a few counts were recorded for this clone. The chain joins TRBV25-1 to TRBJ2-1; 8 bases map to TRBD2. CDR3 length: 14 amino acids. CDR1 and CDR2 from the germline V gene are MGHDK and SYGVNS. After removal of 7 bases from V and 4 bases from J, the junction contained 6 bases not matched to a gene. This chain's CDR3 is CASKPSGLYNEQFF. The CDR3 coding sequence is TGTGCCAGCAAACCTAGCGGGCTATACAATGAGCAGTTCTTC. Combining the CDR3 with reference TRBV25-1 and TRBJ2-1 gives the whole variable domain EADIYQTPRYLVIGTGKKITLECSQTMGHDKMYWYQQDPGMELHLIHYSYGVNSTEKGDLSSESTVSRIRTEHFPLTLESARPSHTSQYLCASKPSGLYNEQFFGPGTRLTVL.

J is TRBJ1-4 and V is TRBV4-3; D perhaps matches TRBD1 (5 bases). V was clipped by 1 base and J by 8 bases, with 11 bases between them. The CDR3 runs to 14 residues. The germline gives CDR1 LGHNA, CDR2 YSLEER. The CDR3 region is CASSQGTGSEKLFF. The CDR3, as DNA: TGCGCCAGCAGCCAAGGTACAGGATCGGAAAAACTGTTTTTT.

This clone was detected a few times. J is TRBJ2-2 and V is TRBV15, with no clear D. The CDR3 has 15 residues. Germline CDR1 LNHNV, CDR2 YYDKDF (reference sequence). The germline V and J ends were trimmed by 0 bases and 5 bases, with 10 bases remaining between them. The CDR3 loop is CATSRDRIRTGELFF. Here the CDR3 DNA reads TGTGCCACCAGCAGAGATAGGATCCGAACCGGGGAGCTGTTTTTT.

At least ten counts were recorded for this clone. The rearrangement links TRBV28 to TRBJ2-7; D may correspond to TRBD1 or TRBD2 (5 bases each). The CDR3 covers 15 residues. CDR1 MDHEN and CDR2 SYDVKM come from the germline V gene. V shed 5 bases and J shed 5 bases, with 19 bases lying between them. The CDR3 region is CASSIPPGEGHEQYF. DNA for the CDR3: TGTGCCAGCAGTATCCCGCCCGGCGAGGGGCACGAGCAGTACTTC.

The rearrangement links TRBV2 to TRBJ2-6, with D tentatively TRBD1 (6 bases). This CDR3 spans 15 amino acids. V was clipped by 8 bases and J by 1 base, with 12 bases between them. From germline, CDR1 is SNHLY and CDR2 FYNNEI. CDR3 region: CASRRGWSGANVLTF. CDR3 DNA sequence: TGTGCCAGCCGCAGGGGATGGTCTGGGGCCAACGTCCTGACTTTC.

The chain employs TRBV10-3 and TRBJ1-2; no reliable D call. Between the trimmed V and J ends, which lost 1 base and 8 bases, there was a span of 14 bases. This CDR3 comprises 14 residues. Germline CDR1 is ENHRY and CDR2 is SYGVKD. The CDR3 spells CAISELDERVGYTF. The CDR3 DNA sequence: TGTGCCATCAGTGAGTTGGACGAGCGTGTGGGCTACACCTTC.

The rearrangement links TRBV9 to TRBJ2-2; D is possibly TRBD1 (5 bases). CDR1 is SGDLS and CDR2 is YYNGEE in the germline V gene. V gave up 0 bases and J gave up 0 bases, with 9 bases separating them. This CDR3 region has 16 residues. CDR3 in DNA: TGTGCCAGCAGCGTAGGGAGACAGTCGAACACCGGGGAGCTGTTTTTT. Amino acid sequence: CASSVGRQSNTGELFF. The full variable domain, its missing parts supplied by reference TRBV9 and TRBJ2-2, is DSGVTQTPKHLITATGQRVTLRCSPRSGDLSVYWYQQSLDQGLQFLIQYYNGEERAKGNILERFSAQQFPDLHSELNLSSLELGDSALYFCASSVGRQSNTGELFFGEGSRLTVL.

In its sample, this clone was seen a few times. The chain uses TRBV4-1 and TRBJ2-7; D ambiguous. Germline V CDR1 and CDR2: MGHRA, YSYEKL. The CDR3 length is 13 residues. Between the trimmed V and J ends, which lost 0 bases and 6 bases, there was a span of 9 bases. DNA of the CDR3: TGCGCCAGCAGCCAAGACCCCTGGGGCGAGCAGTACTTC. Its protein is CASSQDPWGEQYF.

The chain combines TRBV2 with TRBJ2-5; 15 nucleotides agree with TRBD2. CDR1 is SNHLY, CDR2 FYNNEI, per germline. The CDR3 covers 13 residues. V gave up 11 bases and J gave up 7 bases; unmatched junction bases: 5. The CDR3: CARVGLAGGTQYF. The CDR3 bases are TGTGCCCGGGTGGGACTAGCGGGAGGGACCCAGTACTTC.

CDR3 amino acids: CASSSTGNYGYTF. The DNA of the CDR3 is TGTGCCAGCAGTTCGACAGGGAACTATGGCTACACCTTC. V usage is TRBV6-5 and J usage is TRBJ1-2; TRBD1 matches 7 bases. Trimming took 4 bases from V and 2 from J; bases not matched to a gene: 1. Germline-derived CDR1 and CDR2 are MNHEY and SVGAGI. The CDR3 covers 13 residues.

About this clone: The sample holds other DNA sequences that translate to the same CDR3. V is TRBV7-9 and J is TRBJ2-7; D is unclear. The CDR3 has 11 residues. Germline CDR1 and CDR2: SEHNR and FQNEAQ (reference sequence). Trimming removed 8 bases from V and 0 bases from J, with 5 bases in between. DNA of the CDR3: TGTGCCAGCTCCCGCTCCTACGAGCAGTACTTC. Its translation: CASSRSYEQYF.

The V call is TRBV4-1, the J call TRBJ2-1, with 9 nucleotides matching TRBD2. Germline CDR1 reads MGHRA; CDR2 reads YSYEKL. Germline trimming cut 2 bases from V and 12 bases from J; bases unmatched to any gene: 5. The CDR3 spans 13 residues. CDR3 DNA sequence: TGCGCCAGCAGCCAAACCCCTAGCGGGGCGCAGTTCTTC. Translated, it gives CASSQTPSGAQFF.

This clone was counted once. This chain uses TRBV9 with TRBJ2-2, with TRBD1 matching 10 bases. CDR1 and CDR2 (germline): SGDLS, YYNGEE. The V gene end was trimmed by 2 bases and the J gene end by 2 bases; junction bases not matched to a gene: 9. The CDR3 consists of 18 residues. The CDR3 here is CASSVPGQGNRNTGELFF. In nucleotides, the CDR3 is TGTGCCAGCAGCGTTCCGGGACAGGGGAATCGTAACACCGGGGAGCTGTTTTTT.

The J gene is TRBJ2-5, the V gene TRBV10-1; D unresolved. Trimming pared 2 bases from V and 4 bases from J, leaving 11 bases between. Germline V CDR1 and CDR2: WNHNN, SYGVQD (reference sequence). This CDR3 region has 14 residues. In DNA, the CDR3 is TGCGCCAGCAGTGAGCGAGGACCCGGAGAGACCCAGTACTTC. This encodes CASSERGPGETQYF.

CDR3 loop: CASSDRGLTEAFF. For the CDR3, the DNA is TGTGCCAGCTCCGACAGGGGGCTCACTGAAGCTTTCTTT. V usage is TRBV27 and J usage is TRBJ1-1; TRBD1 matches 10 bases. Germline assignment: CDR1 MNHEY and CDR2 SMNVEV (reference sequence). The CDR3 extends over 13 amino acids. Trimming cost V 8 bases and J 4 bases; bases outside gene matches: 4.

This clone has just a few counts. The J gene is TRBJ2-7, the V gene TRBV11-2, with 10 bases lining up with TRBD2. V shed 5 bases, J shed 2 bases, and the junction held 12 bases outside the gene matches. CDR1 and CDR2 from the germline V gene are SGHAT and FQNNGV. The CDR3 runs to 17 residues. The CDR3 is CASSGEREGRLPYEQYF. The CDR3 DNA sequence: TGTGCCAGCAGCGGGGAGCGGGAGGGCCGGCTTCCCTACGAGCAGTACTTC. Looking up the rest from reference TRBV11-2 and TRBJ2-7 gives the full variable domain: EAGVAQSPRYKIIEKRQSVAFWCNPISGHATLYWYQQILGQGPKLLIQFQNNGVVDDSQLPKDRFSAERLKGVDSTLKIQPAKLEDSAVYLCASSGEREGRLPYEQYFGPGTRLTVT.

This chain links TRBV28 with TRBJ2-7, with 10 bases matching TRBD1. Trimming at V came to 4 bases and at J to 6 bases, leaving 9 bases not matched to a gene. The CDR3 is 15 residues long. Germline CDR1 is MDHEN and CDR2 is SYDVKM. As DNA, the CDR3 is TGTGCCAGCAGTTATACAGGGACAGGGGCCCTCGAGCAGTACTTC. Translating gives CASSYTGTGALEQYF.